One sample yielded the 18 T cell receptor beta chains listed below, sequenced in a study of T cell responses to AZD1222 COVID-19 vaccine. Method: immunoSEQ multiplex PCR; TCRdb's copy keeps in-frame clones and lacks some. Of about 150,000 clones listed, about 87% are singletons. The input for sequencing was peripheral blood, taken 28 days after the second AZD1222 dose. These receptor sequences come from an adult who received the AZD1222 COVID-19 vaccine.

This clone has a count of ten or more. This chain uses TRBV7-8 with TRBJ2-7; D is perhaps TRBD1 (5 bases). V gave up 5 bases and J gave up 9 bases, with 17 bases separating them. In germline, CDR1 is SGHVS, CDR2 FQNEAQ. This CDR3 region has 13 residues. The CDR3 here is CASSQGPPAWQYF. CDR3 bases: TGTGCCAGCAGCCAGGGCCCCCCGGCTTGGCAGTACTTC.

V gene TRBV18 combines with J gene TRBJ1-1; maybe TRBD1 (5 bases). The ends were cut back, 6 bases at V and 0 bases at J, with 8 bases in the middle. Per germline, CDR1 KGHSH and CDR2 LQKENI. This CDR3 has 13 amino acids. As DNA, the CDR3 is TGTGCCAGCTCGCCCAGGGTGAACACTGAAGCTTTCTTT. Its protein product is CASSPRVNTEAFF.

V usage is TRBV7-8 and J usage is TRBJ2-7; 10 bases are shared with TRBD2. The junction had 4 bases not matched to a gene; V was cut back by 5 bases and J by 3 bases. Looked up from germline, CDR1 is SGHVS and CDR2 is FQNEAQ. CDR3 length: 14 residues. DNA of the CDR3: TGTGCCAGCAGCCGGACTAGCGGAATCTACGAGCAGTACTTC. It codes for CASSRTSGIYEQYF.

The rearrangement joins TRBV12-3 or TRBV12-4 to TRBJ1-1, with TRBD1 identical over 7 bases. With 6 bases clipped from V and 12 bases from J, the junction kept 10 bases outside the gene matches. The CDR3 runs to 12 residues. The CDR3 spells CASSGQELETFF. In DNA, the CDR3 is TGTGCCAGCAGCGGACAGGAACTAGAGACTTTCTTT.

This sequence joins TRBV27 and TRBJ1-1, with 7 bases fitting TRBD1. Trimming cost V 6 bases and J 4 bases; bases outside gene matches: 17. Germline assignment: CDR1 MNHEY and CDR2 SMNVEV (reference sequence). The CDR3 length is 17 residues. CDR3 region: CASRFYSTGSGVTEAFF. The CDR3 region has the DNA TGTGCCAGCAGATTTTACTCGACAGGGAGTGGTGTCACTGAAGCTTTCTTT.

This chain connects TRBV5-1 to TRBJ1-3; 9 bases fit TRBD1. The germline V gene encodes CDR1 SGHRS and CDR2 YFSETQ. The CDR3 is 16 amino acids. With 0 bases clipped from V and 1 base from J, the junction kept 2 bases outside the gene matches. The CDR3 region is CASSLAGTGSGNTIYF. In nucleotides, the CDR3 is TGCGCCAGCAGCTTGGCCGGGACAGGGTCTGGAAACACCATATATTTT.

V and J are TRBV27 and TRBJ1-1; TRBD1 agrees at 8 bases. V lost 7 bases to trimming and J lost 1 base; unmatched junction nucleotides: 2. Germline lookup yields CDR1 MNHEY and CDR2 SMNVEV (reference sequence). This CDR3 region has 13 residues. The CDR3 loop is CASMGQANTEAFF. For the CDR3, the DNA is TGTGCCAGCATGGGACAGGCGAACACTGAAGCTTTCTTT.

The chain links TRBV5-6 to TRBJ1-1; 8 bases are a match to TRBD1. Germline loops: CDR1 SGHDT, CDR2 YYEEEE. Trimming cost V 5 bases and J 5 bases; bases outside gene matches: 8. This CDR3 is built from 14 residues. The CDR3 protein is CASRAGQGRTEAFF. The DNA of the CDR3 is TGTGCCAGCAGAGCTGGACAGGGAAGGACTGAAGCTTTCTTT.

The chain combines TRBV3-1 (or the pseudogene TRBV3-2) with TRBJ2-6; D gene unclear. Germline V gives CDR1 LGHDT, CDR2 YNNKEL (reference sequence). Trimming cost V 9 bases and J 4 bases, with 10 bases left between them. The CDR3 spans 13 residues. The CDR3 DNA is TGTGCCAGTCATGGGTCAGGGGCCAACGTCCTGACTTTC. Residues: CASHGSGANVLTF.

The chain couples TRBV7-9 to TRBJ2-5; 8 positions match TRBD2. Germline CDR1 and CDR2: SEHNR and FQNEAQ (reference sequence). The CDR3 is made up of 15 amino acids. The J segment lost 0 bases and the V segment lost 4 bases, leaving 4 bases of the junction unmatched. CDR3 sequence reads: CASSSRGGDQETQYF. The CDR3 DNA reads TGTGCCAGCAGCTCCCGGGGGGGGGACCAAGAGACCCAGTACTTC.

The CDR3 sequence: CASTRQGAGYNEQFF. For the CDR3, the DNA is TGTGCCAGCACAAGACAGGGGGCGGGATACAATGAGCAGTTCTTC. The chain is built from TRBV28 and TRBJ2-1; TRBD1 matches 10 bases. Germline V gives CDR1 MDHEN, CDR2 SYDVKM. The CDR3 has 15 residues. Trimming took 7 bases from V and 4 from J; bases not matched to a gene: 7.

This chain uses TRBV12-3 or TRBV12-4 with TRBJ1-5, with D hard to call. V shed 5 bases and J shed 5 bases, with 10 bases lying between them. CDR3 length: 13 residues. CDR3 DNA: TGTGCCAGCAGTCTTCCTTCATATCAGCCCCAGCATTTT. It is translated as CASSLPSYQPQHF.

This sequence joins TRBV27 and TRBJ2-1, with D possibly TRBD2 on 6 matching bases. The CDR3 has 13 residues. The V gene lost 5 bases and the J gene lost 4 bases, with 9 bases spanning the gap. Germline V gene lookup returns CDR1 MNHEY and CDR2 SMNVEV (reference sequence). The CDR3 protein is CASSQSGYNEQFF. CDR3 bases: TGTGCCAGCAGTCAAAGCGGGTACAATGAGCAGTTCTTC.

CDR3 amino acids: CASSQSLSYEQYF. DNA for the CDR3: TGTGCCAGCAGCCAAAGTCTGTCTTACGAGCAGTACTTC. The J gene is TRBJ2-7, the V gene TRBV3-1 (or the pseudogene TRBV3-2); no clear D. The CDR3 runs to 13 residues. Germline V gene data show CDR1 as LGHDT and CDR2 as YNNKEL (reference sequence). The V end was cut by 2 bases, the J end by 4 bases, with 9 bases between.

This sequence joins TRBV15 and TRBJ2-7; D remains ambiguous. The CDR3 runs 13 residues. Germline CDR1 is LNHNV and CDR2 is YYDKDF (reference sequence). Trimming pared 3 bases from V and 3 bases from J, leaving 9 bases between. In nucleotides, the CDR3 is TGTGCCACCAGCAGGTTAATTCTCTACGAGCAGTACTTC. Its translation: CATSRLILYEQYF.

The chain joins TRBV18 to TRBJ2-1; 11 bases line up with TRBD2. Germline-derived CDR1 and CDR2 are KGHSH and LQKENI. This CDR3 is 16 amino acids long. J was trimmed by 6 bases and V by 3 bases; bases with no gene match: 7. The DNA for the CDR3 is TGTGCCAGCTCACCCCTACTAGCGGGAGTCTCCAATGAGCAGTTCTTC. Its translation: CASSPLLAGVSNEQFF.

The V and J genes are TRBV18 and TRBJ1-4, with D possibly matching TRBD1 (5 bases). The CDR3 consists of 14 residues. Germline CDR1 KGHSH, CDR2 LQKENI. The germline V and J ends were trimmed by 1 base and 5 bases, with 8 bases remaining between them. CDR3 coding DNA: TGTGCCAGCTCACCACTGACAGAAAATGAAAAACTGTTTTTT. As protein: CASSPLTENEKLFF.

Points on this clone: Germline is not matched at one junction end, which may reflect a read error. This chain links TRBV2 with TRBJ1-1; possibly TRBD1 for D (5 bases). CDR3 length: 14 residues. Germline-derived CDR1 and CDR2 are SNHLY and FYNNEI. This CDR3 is CASSEALSGREAFF. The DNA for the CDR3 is TGTGCCAGCAGCGAAGCGCTTTCAGGGCGGGAAGCTTTCTTT.